This is a list of T cell receptor beta chains from one sample in a study of blood T cell repertoires in COVID-19. Profiling relied on immunoSEQ multiplex PCR, and the TCRdb table lists in-frame clones only, not all of them. The data contain about 98,000 clones, roughly four fifths of them singletons. Sequencing used peripheral blood. The receptors here all came from a man aged 60 to 69 with acute or convalescent COVID-19. Each CDR3 is given without its conserved first and last residue.

TRBJ1-6 | TRBV30 | AWSGQFGSPLH
TRBJ1-1 | TRBV20-1 | SASGAGRITEAF
TRBJ2-3 | TRBV24-1 | ATSSLASGTDTQY
TRBJ1-2 | TRBV7-2 | ASSPEMGRAYGYT
TRBJ2-7 | TRBV19 | ASSIQAGDSYEQY
TRBJ2-1 | TRBV3-1/TRBV3-2 | ASSQDLGRGNEQF
TRBJ2-3 | TRBV15 | ATSVTGGADTQY
TRBJ1-2 | TRBV29-1 | SVDRTDFHGYT
TRBJ2-3 | TRBV19 | ASSYPEGGLAGTDTQY
TRBJ1-1 | TRBV19 | ASSIPPTNTEAF
TRBJ2-5 | TRBV6-5 | ATSPGGETQY
TRBJ2-3 | TRBV19 | ASGSRGGSDTQY
TRBJ2-1 | TRBV29-1 | SVGTGTSGGNEQF
TRBJ2-7 | TRBV11-2 | ASSPGPPTYEQY
TRBJ1-2 | TRBV15 | ATSRGQGGSDGYT
TRBJ1-4 | TRBV4-3 | ASSPVGANEKLF
TRBJ2-3 | TRBV6-2/TRBV6-3 | ASSYSEGGSGTQY
TRBJ2-1 | TRBV11-3 | ASSSDFRHEQF
TRBJ2-3 | TRBV6-1 | ASSEVLAGGWGDTQY
TRBJ1-4 | TRBV19 | ASSTARATNEKLF
TRBJ1-2 | TRBV7-9 | ASSLEQGGGYT
TRBJ1-6 | TRBV15 | ATSRDRVTLGRPFYNSPLH
TRBJ1-1 | TRBV11-3 | ASSLDPGQNTEAF
TRBJ2-1 | TRBV10-1 | ASSASGTEPYNEQF